A single sample is the source of the 9 T cell receptor beta chains below, sequenced in a study of T cell responses to AZD1222 COVID-19 vaccine. The method was immunoSEQ multiplex PCR; TCRdb's version includes in-frame clones alone and lacks a portion of them. The profile shows 150,000 to 200,000 clones, 70% to 90% of them singletons. The specimen was peripheral blood, collected 28 days after the second AZD1222 dose. The origin of the receptors is an adult who received the AZD1222 COVID-19 vaccine.

The V and J genes are TRBV18 and TRBJ1-1; maybe TRBD1 (6 bases). The germline V and J ends were trimmed by 3 bases and 1 base, with 15 bases remaining between them. This CDR3 spans 16 amino acids. The germline V gene encodes CDR1 KGHSH and CDR2 LQKENI. The CDR3 DNA reads TGTGCCAGCTCACCTCTACAGGGTTCGGGGAACACTGAAGCTTTCTTT. As protein: CASSPLQGSGNTEAFF.

The rearrangement joins TRBV19 to TRBJ1-2; D gene uncertain. The V and J ends lost 8 bases and 7 bases respectively, with 14 bases between them. The germline V gene has CDR1 LNHDA and CDR2 SQIVND (reference sequence). The CDR3 is made up of 12 amino acids. The CDR3 DNA follows: TGTGCCAGTCGCGACGGGCCTGGTGGCTACACCTTC. It yields the protein CASRDGPGGYTF.

This rearrangement joins TRBV5-1 to TRBJ2-7; 10 nucleotides match TRBD1. The CDR3 is made up of 14 amino acids. Germline CDR1 is SGHRS and CDR2 is YFSETQ. V lost 2 bases and J lost 6; bases outside the gene matches: 5. The CDR3 region has the DNA TGCGCCAGCAGCTTTGGGACAGGGGTCGGCGAGCAGTACTTC. It translates to CASSFGTGVGEQYF.

J is TRBJ1-4 and V is TRBV12-5, with D unclear. The CDR3 totals 15 residues. In germline, CDR1 is LGHNT, CDR2 FRNRAP. V was trimmed by 5 bases and J by 4 bases, leaving 14 bases between them. The CDR3 DNA reads as TGTGCTAGTGGTCCCTATCTAGCCAATAATGAAAAACTGTTTTTT. Its translation is CASGPYLANNEKLFF. The full variable domain, with the rest looked up from reference TRBV12-5 and TRBJ1-4, is DARVTQTPRHKVTEMGQEVTMRCQPILGHNTVFWYRQTMMQGLELLAYFRNRAPLDDSGMPKDRFSAEMPDATLATLKIQPSEPRDSAVYFCASGPYLANNEKLFFGSGTQLSVL.

The chain recombines TRBV28 with TRBJ2-7; 9 bases are a match to TRBD2. The CDR3 has 14 amino acids. With V trimmed by 2 bases and J by 6 bases, 5 bases remained unmatched. The germline CDR1 and CDR2 sequences are MDHEN and SYDVKM. The CDR3 nucleotides are TGTGCCAGCAGTTTAGCGGGGGGGCGGAGCGAGCAGTACTTC. This gives the protein CASSLAGGRSEQYF.

The gene calls are TRBV11-3 and TRBJ2-5; D is unclear. There are 13 residues in the CDR3. The germline V and J ends were trimmed by 2 bases and 3 bases, with 7 bases remaining between them. Germline CDR1 reads SGHNT; CDR2 reads YENEEA. This CDR3 is CASSLQGEETQYF. DNA for the CDR3: TGTGCCAGCAGCTTACAAGGAGAAGAGACCCAGTACTTC.

The V gene is TRBV29-1, the J gene TRBJ2-5, with TRBD1 identical over 10 bases. The CDR3 consists of 15 residues. Unmatched junction bases numbered 13, after V lost 7 bases and J lost 5 bases. In germline, CDR1 is SQVTM, CDR2 ANQGSEA. CDR3 sequence: CSANIRQGARETQYF. CDR3 in DNA: TGCAGCGCGAATATACGACAGGGGGCGCGGGAGACCCAGTACTTC. The whole variable domain, remainder taken from reference TRBV29-1 and TRBJ2-5, is SAVISQKPSRDICQRGTSLTIQCQVDSQVTMMFWYRQQPGQSLTLIATANQGSEATYESGFVIDKFPISRPNLTFSTLTVSNMSPEDSSIYLCSANIRQGARETQYFGPGTRLLVL.

The chain links TRBV27 to TRBJ1-6; TRBD1 agrees at 7 bases. The germline V gene encodes CDR1 MNHEY and CDR2 SMNVEV (reference sequence). The CDR3 covers 15 residues. The V and J ends lost 1 base and 6 bases, in that order; junction bases with no gene match: 3. Written as DNA, the CDR3 is TGTGCCAGCAGTTTATTGGCAGGGGGTAATTCACCCCTCCACTTT. Translated: CASSLLAGGNSPLHF.

The J gene is TRBJ2-7, the V gene TRBV7-8, with D perhaps matching TRBD2 (5 bases). The CDR3 consists of 17 residues. Germline V gene lookup returns CDR1 SGHVS and CDR2 FQNEAQ. V gave up 5 bases and J gave up 4 bases, with 24 bases separating them. The CDR3 loop reads CASSPTRVYGSEYEQYF. The CDR3 DNA follows: TGTGCCAGCAGCCCTACTAGGGTTTACGGGTCCGAGTACGAGCAGTACTTC.